Listed here are 27 T cell receptor beta chains from one sample, sequenced in a study of blood T cell repertoires in COVID-19. Generated by immunoSEQ multiplex PCR, the TCRdb table keeps only in-frame clones and is missing some. The sample gives around 35,000 clones, 89% of which show up once; 5.5% to 6.5% is in the top ten. Source material: peripheral blood. These receptors were collected from a human donor in a cohort sampled during active COVID-19.

The table lists this clone with a count of one. The rearrangement joins TRBV7-2 to TRBJ1-2, with D possibly being TRBD1 (5 bases). The CDR3 length is 15 residues. V dropped 7 bases and J dropped 0 bases, with 15 bases sitting between them. Germline V gene lookup returns CDR1 SGHTA and CDR2 FQGNSA. The CDR3 DNA sequence: TGTGCCAGCACCCAGATTTCCAGGGCTAACTATGGCTACACCTTC. Translated: CASTQISRANYGYTF.

This clone was seen a single time. The chain joins TRBV7-6 to TRBJ2-5; TRBD2 matches 7 bases. With V trimmed by 7 bases and J by 2 bases, 10 bases remained unmatched. The CDR3 length is 15 residues. The germline V gene has CDR1 SGHVS and CDR2 FNYEAQ. The CDR3 bases are TGTGCCAGCATCCGTGGGGCGGGGGTTCAAGAGACCCAGTACTTC. This gives the protein CASIRGAGVQETQYF.

The rearrangement links TRBV4-2 to TRBJ2-3; TRBD2 matches at 8 bases. Trimming removed 0 bases from V and 3 bases from J; junction bases left unmatched: 8. CDR3 length: 17 residues. Per germline, CDR1 LGHNA and CDR2 YNFKEQ. CDR3 region: CASSQEWRGEGTDTQYF. The CDR3, as DNA: TGTGCCAGCAGCCAAGAGTGGCGGGGGGAAGGGACAGATACGCAGTATTTT.

The J gene is TRBJ2-6, the V gene TRBV4-1, with D perhaps TRBD2 (5 bases). Germline CDR1 MGHRA, CDR2 YSYEKL. This CDR3 comprises 16 residues. The V end lost 0 bases, the J end lost 1 base, and 7 bases lay between the germline ends. The CDR3 bases are TGCGCCAGCAGCCAAGATCGGGAATCTGGGGCCAACGTCCTGACTTTC. Translating gives CASSQDRESGANVLTF.

The chain uses TRBV30 and TRBJ2-7, with 7 positions matching TRBD1. Trimming removed 7 bases from V and 4 bases from J; junction bases left unmatched: 10. CDR3 size: 13 residues. Germline V lookup: CDR1 GTSNPN, CDR2 SVGIG (reference sequence). CDR3 amino acids: CASTGVVGYEQYF. The CDR3, as DNA: TGTGCCTCTACAGGGGTAGTGGGGTACGAGCAGTACTTC. The variable domain in full, completed from reference TRBV30 and TRBJ2-7, reads SQTIHQWPATLVQPVGSPLSLECTVEGTSNPNLYWYRQAAGRGLQLLFYSVGIGQISSEVPQNLSASRPQDRQFILSSKKLLLSDSGFYLCASTGVVGYEQYFGPGTRLTVT.

The CDR3 DNA reads as TGTGCCAGCAGACCCCAGGGGAGCAATCAGCCCCAGCATTTT. This sequence encodes CASRPQGSNQPQHF. The chain recombines TRBV6-5 with TRBJ1-5; possible D gene TRBD1, 6 bases. This CDR3 has 14 amino acids. V gave up 6 bases and J gave up 1 base, with 10 bases separating them. Germline-derived CDR1 and CDR2 are MNHEY and SVGAGI.

The chain combines TRBV12-3 or TRBV12-4 with TRBJ1-2; D might be TRBD1 (6 bases). V gave up 6 bases and J gave up 7 bases, with 15 bases separating them. The CDR3 has 13 residues. This CDR3 reads CASSIDRWSGYTF. The CDR3, as DNA: TGTGCCAGCAGCATTGACAGGTGGAGTGGCTACACCTTC.

The chain joins TRBV3-1 (or the pseudogene TRBV3-2) to TRBJ1-2; no firm D call. The CDR3 runs 15 residues. CDR1 LGHDT and CDR2 YNNKEL come from the germline V gene (reference sequence). V was cut by 0 bases and J by 8 bases, with 16 bases left in between. The CDR3 DNA sequence: TGTGCCAGCAGCCAAGAGAGGCCCCCCGGAAGAGGCTACACCTTC. This translates into CASSQERPPGRGYTF.

The chain combines TRBV28 with TRBJ1-1; 7 positions agree with TRBD1. The germline gives CDR1 MDHEN, CDR2 SYDVKM. The CDR3 runs to 16 residues. Trimming at V came to 0 bases and at J to 7 bases, leaving 11 bases not matched to a gene. CDR3 protein: CASSLWGTAYAGEAFF. CDR3 in DNA: TGTGCCAGCAGTTTATGGGGGACAGCCTACGCCGGTGAAGCTTTCTTT.

V usage is TRBV5-5 and J usage is TRBJ2-7; 9 bases are a match to TRBD2. This CDR3 contains 15 residues. The junction had 7 bases not matched to a gene; V was cut back by 0 bases and J by 6 bases. Germline CDR1 is SGHKS and CDR2 is YYEKEE (reference sequence). The CDR3 spells CASSLGGSGSLEQYF. DNA for the CDR3: TGTGCCAGCAGCTTGGGCGGTAGCGGGAGTCTCGAGCAGTACTTC.

This chain connects TRBV19 to TRBJ2-7, with D unclear. The CDR3 spans 13 residues. The V gene lost 4 bases and the J gene lost 7 bases, with 14 bases spanning the gap. Germline V CDR1 and CDR2: LNHDA, SQIVND (reference sequence). CDR3 region: CASSRAPLREQYF. The CDR3 DNA follows: TGTGCCAGTAGTAGGGCTCCCCTAAGGGAGCAGTACTTC. Complete variable domain (other parts from reference TRBV19 and TRBJ2-7): DGGITQSPKYLFRKEGQNVTLSCEQNLNHDAMYWYRQDPGQGLRLIYYSQIVNDFQKGDIAEGYSVSREKKESFPLTVTSAQKNPTAFYLCASSRAPLREQYFGPGTRLTVT.

The chain is built from TRBV5-1 and TRBJ2-5, with TRBD1 matching over 7 bases. CDR3 length: 13 amino acids. V shed 2 bases and J 4 bases; nucleotides not matched to a gene: 2. Germline V gives CDR1 SGHRS, CDR2 YFSETQ. DNA for the CDR3: TGCGCCAGCAGCTTAGCAGGGGGAGAGACCCAGTACTTC. Translated: CASSLAGGETQYF. Variable domain in full (rest from reference TRBV5-1 and TRBJ2-5): KAGVTQTPRYLIKTRGQQVTLSCSPISGHRSVSWYQQTPGQGLQFLFEYFSETQRNKGNFPGRFSGRQFSNSRSEMNVSTLELGDSALYLCASSLAGGETQYFGPGTRLLVL.

This rearrangement joins TRBV5-1 to TRBJ2-7, with 7 bases fitting TRBD1. Germline CDR1 SGHRS, CDR2 YFSETQ. J gave up 5 bases and V 5 bases, and 13 bases lay outside the gene matches. The CDR3 covers 15 residues. The CDR3 protein is CASRPFDRVIDEQYF. CDR3 in DNA: TGCGCCAGCAGACCCTTCGACAGGGTGATCGACGAGCAGTACTTC.

The V and J genes are TRBV5-6 and TRBJ1-3; D not resolved. The germline V and J ends were trimmed by 0 bases and 8 bases, with 6 bases remaining between them. Germline loops: CDR1 SGHDT, CDR2 YYEEEE. The length of the CDR3 is 12 residues. CDR3: CASSLVGDTIYF. The CDR3 nucleotides are TGTGCCAGCAGCTTGGTCGGAGACACCATATATTTT.

This clone was seen a handful of times. The chain uses TRBV7-9 and TRBJ2-7; 10 nucleotides line up with TRBD1. There are 13 residues in the CDR3. Germline assignment: CDR1 SEHNR and CDR2 FQNEAQ (reference sequence). Trimming cost V 8 bases and J 3 bases; bases outside gene matches: 4. The CDR3 coding sequence is TGTGCCAGCGGCGGACAGGGGGACTACGAGCAGTACTTC. Translated, it gives CASGGQGDYEQYF.

J is TRBJ2-5 and V is TRBV7-9; 12 nucleotides align to TRBD2. This CDR3 region has 19 residues. The germline V gene encodes CDR1 SEHNR and CDR2 FQNEAQ (reference sequence). V lost 0 bases and J lost 2; bases outside the gene matches: 10. The DNA of the CDR3 is TGTGCCAGCAGCTTAGCGGGGACTAGCGGGCCAAGGAGGCAAGAGACCCAGTACTTC. Translated: CASSLAGTSGPRRQETQYF. The full variable domain, rest sourced from reference TRBV7-9 and TRBJ2-5, is DTGVSQNPRHKITKRGQNVTFRCDPISEHNRLYWYRQTLGQGPEFLTYFQNEAQLEKSRLLSDRFSAERPKGSFSTLEIQRTEQGDSAMYLCASSLAGTSGPRRQETQYFGPGTRLLVL.

CDR3: CASSLDRPPRLYNEQFF. The CDR3 DNA is TGTGCCAGCAGCTTAGACAGGCCCCCACGACTCTACAATGAGCAGTTCTTC. The rearrangement joins TRBV7-8 to TRBJ2-1, with TRBD1 as a possible D gene (5 bases). The CDR3 has 17 residues. Germline loops: CDR1 SGHVS, CDR2 FQNEAQ. V lost 1 base and J lost 3, with 16 bases in between.

This rearrangement joins TRBV6-6 to TRBJ1-5; 8 nucleotides agree with TRBD1. Germline loops: CDR1 MNHNY, CDR2 SVGAGI (reference sequence). This CDR3 contains 14 residues. Trimming at V came to 2 bases and at J to 4 bases, leaving 1 base not matched to a gene. This CDR3 reads CASSYGTGNQPQHF. The CDR3 DNA sequence: TGTGCCAGCAGTTACGGGACAGGTAATCAGCCCCAGCATTTT.

Remarks on this clone: A read error may produce the germline difference seen at one junction end. V is TRBV5-1 and J is TRBJ2-5, with 7 nucleotides matching TRBD1. CDR1 is SGHRS and CDR2 is YFSETQ in the germline V gene. This CDR3 region has 14 residues. CDR3 residues: CASSLGQTAETQYF. The CDR3 DNA reads as TGCGCCAGTAGCTTGGGACAGACCGCCGAGACCCAGTACTTC. The variable domain in full, completed from reference TRBV5-1 and TRBJ2-5, reads KAGVTQTPRYLIKTRGQQVTLSCSPISGHRSVSWYQQTPGQGLQFLFEYFSETQRNKGNFPGRFSGRQFSNSRSEMNVSTLELGDSALYLCASSLGQTAETQYFGPGTRLLVL.

The genes are TRBV7-2 and TRBJ2-3, with TRBD2 matching over 10 bases. Germline loops: CDR1 SGHTA, CDR2 FQGNSA. Trimming cost V 3 bases and J 4 bases; bases outside gene matches: 4. The CDR3 sequence is 15 residues long. CDR3 region: CASSFSGRLADTQYF. CDR3 nucleotide sequence: TGTGCCAGCAGCTTTAGCGGGAGGTTGGCAGATACGCAGTATTTT.

This sequence joins TRBV6-5 and TRBJ1-1; a weak D match, TRBD1 (6 bases). The germline V gene encodes CDR1 MNHEY and CDR2 SVGAGI. The CDR3 has 15 amino acids. Trimming removed 5 bases at V and 1 base at J, with 14 bases between. The CDR3 reads CASSRRTAANTEAFF. The CDR3 bases are TGTGCCAGCAGTCGTCGGACAGCCGCGAACACTGAAGCTTTCTTT.

This chain links TRBV30 with TRBJ2-1; TRBD2 matches at 8 bases. The CDR3 spans 15 residues. Germline loops: CDR1 GTSNPN, CDR2 SVGIG (reference sequence). The V and J ends lost 0 bases and 1 base, in that order; junction bases with no gene match: 2. CDR3 sequence: CAWSVRGGSYNEQFF. CDR3 nucleotide sequence: TGTGCCTGGAGTGTACGGGGGGGATCCTACAATGAGCAGTTCTTC.

This clone occurred once. This CDR3 is CASFPGQAQETQYF. The CDR3 nucleotides read TGCGCCAGCTTTCCAGGACAGGCGCAAGAGACCCAGTACTTC. The chain carries TRBV5-1 and TRBJ2-5; 7 bases match TRBD1. Germline CDR1 SGHRS, CDR2 YFSETQ. The ends lost 7 bases at V and 2 bases at J; junction bases unmatched: 8. This CDR3 is built from 14 residues.

This clone was counted a single time. The chain joins TRBV29-1 to TRBJ1-1; D is ambiguous. Trimming left V 4 bases short and J 10 bases short, with 16 bases between. The CDR3 loop spans 12 amino acids. CDR1 SQVTM and CDR2 ANQGSEA come from the germline V gene. The CDR3 sequence is CSVVHGPEAAFF. The CDR3 bases are TGCAGCGTTGTTCATGGCCCCGAGGCAGCTTTCTTT.

This clone occurred once. This chain uses TRBV29-1 with TRBJ2-6, with D possibly TRBD1 on 6 matching bases. V lost 2 bases to trimming and J lost 0 bases, with 14 bases between them. The CDR3 extends over 17 amino acids. Germline V gives CDR1 SQVTM, CDR2 ANQGSEA. CDR3 residues: CSVEPDSLLSGANVLTF. The CDR3 bases are TGCAGCGTTGAACCGGACAGTCTGCTCTCTGGGGCCAACGTCCTGACTTTC.

The gene calls are TRBV7-2 and TRBJ2-6; D is unresolved. In germline, CDR1 is SGHTA, CDR2 FQGNSA. The CDR3 is 19 amino acids. Trimming took off 1 base at V and 2 bases at J, with 18 bases between the two ends. For the CDR3, the DNA is TGTGCCAGCAGCTTAGACACGCCAGGCGTAGTCCCTGGGGCCAACGTCCTGACTTTC. Residues: CASSLDTPGVVPGANVLTF.

The chain recombines TRBV12-3 or TRBV12-4 with TRBJ2-1, with D unclear. Trimming took off 1 base at V and 6 bases at J, with 7 bases between the two ends. The CDR3 extends over 13 amino acids. CDR3 residues: CASSLVGVNEQFF. The CDR3, as DNA: TGTGCCAGCAGTTTAGTTGGAGTCAATGAGCAGTTCTTC.